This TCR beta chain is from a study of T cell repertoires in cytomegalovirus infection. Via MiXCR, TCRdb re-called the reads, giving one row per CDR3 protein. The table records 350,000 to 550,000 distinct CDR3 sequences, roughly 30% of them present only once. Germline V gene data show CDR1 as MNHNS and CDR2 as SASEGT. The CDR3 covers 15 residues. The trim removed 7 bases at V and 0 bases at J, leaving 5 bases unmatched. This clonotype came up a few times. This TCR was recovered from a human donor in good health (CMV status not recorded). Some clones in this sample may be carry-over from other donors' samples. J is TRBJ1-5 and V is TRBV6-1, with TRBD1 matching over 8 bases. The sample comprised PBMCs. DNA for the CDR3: TGTGCCAGCAAACGGACAGGGCTTAGCAATCAGCCCCAGCATTTT. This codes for CASKRTGLSNQPQHF.